The 7 T cell receptor beta chains below all came from one sample that was sequenced in a study of cytomegalovirus exposure and HLA in healthy donors. 60 Vbeta and 13 Jbeta primers were used in PCR. Method: immunoSEQ multiplex PCR; TCRdb's copy keeps in-frame clones and lacks some. The table records some 250,000 clones, about 80% of them present only once. Material: PBMCs. These TCRs come from a woman between 55 and 75 years old in good health and CMV-seropositive.

This sequence joins TRBV4-1 and TRBJ2-3; 9 bases map to TRBD2. This CDR3 spans 18 amino acids. J lost 3 bases, V lost 0 bases, and 10 bases had no gene match. In germline, CDR1 is MGHRA, CDR2 YSYEKL. CDR3 bases: TGCGCCAGCAGCCAAGAAAGTAGCGGGGGAAAGAGGACAGATACGCAGTATTTT. It codes for CASSQESSGGKRTDTQYF.

In its sample, this clone was seen a few times. V and J are TRBV6-1 and TRBJ2-3; a weak D match, TRBD2 (6 bases). The V end lost 4 bases, the J end lost 4 bases, and 15 bases lay between the germline ends. Per germline, CDR1 MNHNS and CDR2 SASEGT. This CDR3 contains 15 residues. The CDR3: CASSVREGLADTQYF. CDR3 nucleotide sequence: TGTGCCAGCAGTGTGCGGGAAGGTCTCGCAGATACGCAGTATTTT.

Here the CDR3 reads CASSRWTGFETQYF. The CDR3 DNA reads TGTGCCAGCAGCCGTTGGACAGGGTTCGAGACCCAGTACTTC. J is TRBJ2-5 and V is TRBV11-2, with 8 bases matching TRBD1. CDR1 and CDR2 from the germline V gene are SGHAT and FQNNGV. This CDR3 region has 14 residues. V was clipped by 5 bases and J by 5 bases; unmatched bases: 7.

The chain combines TRBV6-5 with TRBJ1-2, with TRBD1 identical over 10 bases. CDR1 is MNHEY, CDR2 SVGAGI, per germline. V lost 2 bases, J lost 6 bases, and 6 bases stayed unmatched. The CDR3 has 15 residues. CDR3 nucleotide sequence: TGTGCCAGCAGTTACGAGGGACAGGGGACCAATGGCTACACCTTC. Protein product: CASSYEGQGTNGYTF.

The V gene is TRBV5-1, the J gene TRBJ1-2; 7 nucleotides line up with TRBD1. From germline, CDR1 is SGHRS and CDR2 YFSETQ. V shed 1 base, J shed 2 bases, and the junction held 2 bases outside the gene matches. This CDR3 comprises 14 residues. CDR3 amino acids: CASSLTGVNYGYTF. In DNA form, the CDR3 reads TGCGCCAGCAGCTTGACAGGGGTGAACTATGGCTACACCTTC.

This clone has just one count. V and J are TRBV18 and TRBJ2-7, with a possible D match to TRBD2 (5 bases). Trimming took off 6 bases at V and 7 bases at J, with 13 bases between the two ends. This CDR3 is built from 12 residues. Looked up from germline, CDR1 is KGHSH and CDR2 is LQKENI. The DNA for the CDR3 is TGTGCCAGCTCTCCTACCCCGGGGGAGCAGTACTTC. This codes for CASSPTPGEQYF.

The chain's CDR3 is CASSQQGWMETQYF. In DNA, the CDR3 is TGTGCCAGCAGCCAGCAGGGGTGGATGGAGACCCAGTACTTC. The chain joins TRBV27 to TRBJ2-5; D might be TRBD1 (6 bases). The V and J ends lost 6 bases and 5 bases respectively, with 16 bases between them. Germline-derived CDR1 and CDR2 are MNHEY and SMNVEV (reference sequence). The CDR3 totals 14 residues.